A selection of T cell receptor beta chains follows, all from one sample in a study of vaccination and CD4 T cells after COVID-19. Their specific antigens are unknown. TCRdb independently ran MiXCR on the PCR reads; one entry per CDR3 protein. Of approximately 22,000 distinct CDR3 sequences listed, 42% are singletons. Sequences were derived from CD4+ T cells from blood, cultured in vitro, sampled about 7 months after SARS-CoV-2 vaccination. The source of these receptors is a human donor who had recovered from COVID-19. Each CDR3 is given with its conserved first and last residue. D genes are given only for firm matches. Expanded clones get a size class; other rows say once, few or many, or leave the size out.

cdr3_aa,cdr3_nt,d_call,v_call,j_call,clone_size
CASSQTGTAANEQFF,TGTGCCAGCAGCCAGACCGGGACGGCGGCCAATGAGCAGTTCTTC,NA,TRBV4-2,TRBJ2-1,NA
CSASRSTEAFF,TGCAGTGCTAGCCGGAGCACTGAAGCTTTCTTT,NA,TRBV20-1,TRBJ1-1,NA
CASSSPLARTGGSYEQYF,TGTGCCAGCAGTTCCCCCCTTGCGAGGACAGGGGGATCCTACGAGCAGTACTTC,TRBD1,TRBV6-2/TRBV6-3,TRBJ2-7,NA
CASSLDGVGTQYF,TGTGCCAGCAGCTTAGATGGTGTGGGGACCCAGTACTTC,NA,TRBV7-2,TRBJ2-5,few
CATSHFRDREETQYF,TGTGCCACCAGCCATTTCCGGGACAGAGAAGAGACCCAGTACTTC,TRBD1,TRBV24-1,TRBJ2-5,few
CASSMDGQGTQYF,TGTGCCAGTAGTATGGACGGACAGGGGACCCAGTACTTC,TRBD1,TRBV19,TRBJ2-5,NA
CSARDWGRETQYF,TGCAGTGCTAGAGATTGGGGGCGGGAGACCCAGTACTTC,NA,TRBV20-1,TRBJ2-5,few
CASSGTGPYEQYF,TGTGCCAGCAGCGGGACAGGGCCATACGAGCAGTACTTC,TRBD1,TRBV7-8,TRBJ2-7,few
CASFRLGATSPQHF,TGTGCCAGTTTTCGACTGGGGGCCACTTCGCCCCAGCATTTT,NA,TRBV28,TRBJ1-5,few
CASSSSGLADTQYF,TGTGCCAGCAGCTCCTCGGGACTGGCGGATACGCAGTATTTT,NA,TRBV7-3,TRBJ2-3,NA
CASGPGLAEYEQYF,TGTGCCAGCGGGCCGGGACTAGCGGAGTACGAGCAGTACTTC,TRBD2,TRBV7-9,TRBJ2-7,few
CASGSLEVGYGYTF,TGTGCCAGTGGAAGTTTGGAAGTAGGCTATGGCTACACCTTC,NA,TRBV27,TRBJ1-2,NA
CSASTTGAETQYF,TGCAGTGCCTCAACGACAGGGGCCGAGACCCAGTACTTC,TRBD1,TRBV20-1,TRBJ2-5,few
CASSESTEDGYTF,TGTGCCAGCAGTGAATCGACAGAGGATGGCTACACCTTC,NA,TRBV6-1,TRBJ1-2,NA
CATSRGGGDSYNEQFF,TGTGCCACCAGCAGAGGAGGAGGGGACTCCTACAATGAGCAGTTCTTC,NA,TRBV15,TRBJ2-1,NA
CASSSGLAGTDTQYF,TGTGCCAGCAGTTCCGGACTAGCGGGAACAGATACGCAGTATTTT,TRBD2,TRBV6-5,TRBJ2-3,NA
CASIPQWGRADEQFF,TGTGCCAGCATCCCTCAATGGGGCAGGGCAGATGAGCAGTTCTTC,NA,TRBV28,TRBJ2-1,NA
CSARDTERFQTYEQYF,TGCAGTGCTAGAGATACGGAGCGGTTCCAAACTTACGAGCAGTACTTC,NA,TRBV20-1,TRBJ2-7,NA
CSARRLAGGISRETQYF,TGCAGTGCTAGAAGGCTAGCGGGAGGGATTAGCAGGGAGACCCAGTACTTC,TRBD2,TRBV20-1,TRBJ2-5,few
CAISGAGGTDTQYF,TGTGCCATCAGTGGGGCAGGCGGCACAGATACGCAGTATTTT,NA,TRBV10-3,TRBJ2-3,once
CATSRVTDTQYF,TGTGCCACCAGCAGAGTCACAGATACGCAGTATTTT,NA,TRBV15,TRBJ2-3,NA
CSASDYQVGDTEAFF,TGCAGTGCTAGTGACTACCAGGTCGGCGACACTGAAGCTTTCTTT,NA,TRBV20-1,TRBJ1-1,few
CATKSGIGTDTQYF,TGTGCCACGAAAAGCGGGATTGGTACAGATACGCAGTATTTT,TRBD2,TRBV6-1,TRBJ2-3,NA
CATSSGGRSYNEQFF,TGTGCCACCAGCAGCGGCGGGAGATCCTACAATGAGCAGTTCTTC,TRBD2,TRBV15,TRBJ2-1,few
CSARSDRGTGYEQYF,TGCAGTGCTAGATCGGACAGGGGGACTGGGTACGAGCAGTACTTC,TRBD1,TRBV20-1,TRBJ2-7,NA
CASRRHRDGMETQYF,TGTGCCAGCAGGCGCCACCGGGACGGGATGGAGACCCAGTACTTC,NA,TRBV6-2/TRBV6-3,TRBJ2-5,few
CASSSPPNQPQHF,TGTGCCAGCAGTTCCCCGCCAAATCAGCCCCAGCATTTT,NA,TRBV28,TRBJ1-5,few
CASSYSASPTWPYEQYF,TGTGCCAGCAGTTACAGCGCCTCACCTACGTGGCCCTACGAGCAGTACTTC,NA,TRBV6-5,TRBJ2-7,NA
CASTGEPTWETQYF,TGTGCCAGCACTGGGGAACCGACCTGGGAGACCCAGTACTTC,NA,TRBV6-1,TRBJ2-5,few
CASSPRTGDSNQPQHF,TGTGCCAGCAGCCCCAGGACAGGTGACAGCAATCAGCCCCAGCATTTT,TRBD1,TRBV7-8,TRBJ1-5,few
CASSNPYRGRSEAFF,TGTGCCAGCAGTAATCCTTACAGGGGGAGGTCTGAAGCTTTCTTT,TRBD1,TRBV7-8,TRBJ1-1,few
CASSPPPNQPQHF,TGTGCCAGCAGCCCCCCCCCCAATCAGCCCCAGCATTTT,NA,TRBV28,TRBJ1-5,few
CSATQLAGGLNEQFF,TGCAGTGCTACCCAACTAGCGGGGGGACTCAATGAGCAGTTCTTC,TRBD2,TRBV20-1,TRBJ2-1,few
CASRTGQGYNQPQHF,TGTGCCAGTAGAACGGGACAGGGCTACAATCAGCCCCAGCATTTT,TRBD1,TRBV19,TRBJ1-5,NA
CSAQTEQGFVGHEQFF,TGCAGTGCACAAACTGAACAGGGGTTTGTTGGCCATGAGCAGTTCTTC,TRBD1,TRBV20-1,TRBJ2-1,NA
CASSLVSEGVAYNEQFF,TGTGCCAGCAGCTTAGTTTCGGAGGGAGTAGCCTACAATGAGCAGTTCTTC,NA,TRBV7-8,TRBJ2-1,NA
CASSLGGGHQPQHF,TGTGCCAGCAGTCTTGGCGGGGGGCATCAGCCCCAGCATTTT,NA,TRBV28,TRBJ1-5,NA
CSASISLTDTQYF,TGCAGTGCTAGTATCAGTCTCACAGATACGCAGTATTTT,NA,TRBV20-1,TRBJ2-3,few
CASTGLAVNRKYF,TGTGCCAGCACCGGACTAGCGGTAAATAGAAAGTACTTC,TRBD2,TRBV6-4,TRBJ2-7,few
CASRDHLQETQYF,TGCGCCAGCAGGGATCACCTGCAAGAGACCCAGTACTTC,NA,TRBV10-2,TRBJ2-5,NA
CASSLLASNEQFF,TGTGCCAGCAGCTTACTGGCAAGCAATGAGCAGTTCTTC,NA,TRBV7-7,TRBJ2-1,NA
CASSSTNSGSTDTQYF,TGTGCCAGCAGCTCCACCAATAGCGGGAGCACAGATACGCAGTATTTT,TRBD2,TRBV7-2,TRBJ2-3,NA
CASSPRRIMNTEAFF,TGTGCCAGCAGCCCCCGACGCATTATGAACACTGAAGCTTTCTTT,NA,TRBV7-8,TRBJ1-1,NA
CSAKTGIQETQYF,TGCAGTGCTAAAACAGGGATTCAAGAGACCCAGTACTTC,NA,TRBV20-1,TRBJ2-5,few
CASSFPAIRGYTF,TGTGCCAGCAGTTTTCCAGCGATCCGTGGCTACACCTTC,NA,TRBV28,TRBJ1-2,few
CASSPLRESNEQFF,TGTGCCAGCAGCCCCCTGCGGGAGTCGAATGAGCAGTTCTTC,TRBD2,TRBV6-2/TRBV6-3,TRBJ2-1,NA
CSARDKGSAYEQYF,TGCAGTGCTAGAGATAAGGGCAGCGCCTACGAGCAGTACTTC,NA,TRBV20-1,TRBJ2-7,few
CSAGDIQETQYF,TGCAGTGCTGGAGACATTCAGGAGACCCAGTACTTC,NA,TRBV20-1,TRBJ2-5,few
CASSLGGDGYEQYF,TGTGCCAGCAGCTTGGGGGGCGACGGCTACGAGCAGTACTTC,NA,TRBV5-8,TRBJ2-7,few
CASSFLTGNGYGYTF,TGTGCCAGCAGCTTTTTGACAGGGAATGGCTATGGCTACACCTTC,TRBD1,TRBV7-9,TRBJ1-2,medium-sized
CASNTGTGANVLTF,TGTGCCAGCAACACAGGGACTGGGGCCAACGTCCTGACTTTC,NA,TRBV25-1,TRBJ2-6,few
CASSFGDGELFF,TGTGCCAGCAGCTTTGGGGATGGGGAGCTGTTTTTT,NA,TRBV7-9,TRBJ2-2,few
CAISEADRRNEQFF,TGTGCCATCAGTGAGGCGGACAGAAGGAATGAGCAGTTCTTC,NA,TRBV10-3,TRBJ2-1,NA
CASRRQGSRNEQFF,TGTGCCAGCAGGAGACAGGGATCAAGGAATGAGCAGTTCTTC,TRBD1,TRBV28,TRBJ2-1,NA
CSASFGGDQPQHF,TGCAGTGCTAGCTTCGGGGGAGATCAGCCCCAGCATTTT,NA,TRBV20-1,TRBJ1-5,few